This TCR beta chain comes out of a study of cytomegalovirus exposure and HLA in healthy donors. In the study overall: Unique TCRs from HLA-typed donors, 70 million to 85 million of them, were held in an early data release.

The PCR was carried out with 60 Vbeta primers and 13 Jbeta primers. TCRdb's copy holds only in-frame clones and misses some; the assay was immunoSEQ multiplex PCR. The data contain some 150,000 clones, approximately 80% of them singletons. Germline CDR1 is PRHDT and CDR2 is FYEKMQ (reference sequence). V was pared by 5 bases and J by 7 bases, with 6 bases of the junction left unmatched. CDR3 length: 14 amino acids. The sequence came from a woman aged 40-49 years in good health and CMV-seropositive. The sequencing sample was made of PBMCs. The rearrangement joins TRBV13 to TRBJ1-3, with TRBD1 matching over 9 bases. The CDR3 reads CASSRGQGLNTIYF. CDR3 nucleotides: TGTGCCAGCAGCCGGGGACAGGGCTTGAACACCATATATTTT.